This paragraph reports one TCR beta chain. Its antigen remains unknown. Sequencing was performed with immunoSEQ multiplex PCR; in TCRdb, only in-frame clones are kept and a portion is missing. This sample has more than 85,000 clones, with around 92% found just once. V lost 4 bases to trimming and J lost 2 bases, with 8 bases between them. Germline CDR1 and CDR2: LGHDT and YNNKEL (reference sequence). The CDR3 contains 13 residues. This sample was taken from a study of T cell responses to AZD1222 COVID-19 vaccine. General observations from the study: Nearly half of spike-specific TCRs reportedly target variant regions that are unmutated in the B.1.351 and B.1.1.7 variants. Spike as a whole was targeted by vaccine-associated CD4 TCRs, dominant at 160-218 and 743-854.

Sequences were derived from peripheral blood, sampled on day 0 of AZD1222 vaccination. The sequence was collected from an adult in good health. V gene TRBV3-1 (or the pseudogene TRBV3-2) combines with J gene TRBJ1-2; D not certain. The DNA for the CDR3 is TGTGCCAGCAGCCCCGCAGTCAACTATGGCTACACCTTC. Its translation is CASSPAVNYGYTF.